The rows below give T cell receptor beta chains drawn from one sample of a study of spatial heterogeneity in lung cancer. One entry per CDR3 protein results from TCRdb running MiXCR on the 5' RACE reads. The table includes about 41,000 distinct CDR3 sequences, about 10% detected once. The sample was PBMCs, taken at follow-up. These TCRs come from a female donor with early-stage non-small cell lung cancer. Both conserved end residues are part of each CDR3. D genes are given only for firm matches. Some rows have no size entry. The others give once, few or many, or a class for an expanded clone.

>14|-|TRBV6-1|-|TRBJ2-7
CASSDNLNTGTTYF
TGTGCCAGCAGTGATAATCTAAACACCGGGACGACCTACTTC
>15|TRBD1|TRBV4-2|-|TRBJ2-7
CASSQEGQSLREQYF
TGTGCCAGCAGCCAAGAGGGACAGAGTTTGCGGGAGCAGTACTTC
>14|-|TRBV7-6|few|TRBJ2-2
CASSLAIEAGELFF
TGTGCCAGCAGCTTAGCGATAGAAGCCGGGGAGCTGTTTTTT
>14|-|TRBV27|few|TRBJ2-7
CASSLNTLGDEQYF
TGTGCCAGCAGTTTGAATACATTGGGGGACGAGCAGTACTTC
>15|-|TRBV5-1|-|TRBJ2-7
CASSLFPGQSYEQYF
TGCGCCAGCAGCTTGTTTCCGGGACAATCCTACGAGCAGTACTTC
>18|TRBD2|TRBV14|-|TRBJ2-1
CASSQPGLAGGIHNEQFF
TGTGCCAGCAGCCAACCGGGACTAGCGGGGGGGATCCACAATGAGCAGTTCTTC
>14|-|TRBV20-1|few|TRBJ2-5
CSATGLVYQETQYF
TGCAGTGCTACGGGACTTGTTTACCAAGAGACCCAGTACTTC
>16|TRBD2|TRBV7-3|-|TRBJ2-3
CASSKRLAGTADTQYF
TGTGCCAGCAGTAAACGACTAGCGGGGACCGCAGATACGCAGTATTTT
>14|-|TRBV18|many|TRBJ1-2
CASSPQESNYGYTF
TGTGCCAGCTCACCACAAGAGAGTAACTATGGCTACACCTTC
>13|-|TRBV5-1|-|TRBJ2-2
CASSSLGAGELFF
TGCGCCAGCAGCTCACTGGGGGCCGGGGAGCTGTTTTTT
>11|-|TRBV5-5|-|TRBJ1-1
CASSWGAEAFF
TGTGCCAGCAGCTGGGGAGCTGAAGCTTTCTTT
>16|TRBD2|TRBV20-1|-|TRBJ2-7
CSASLSGGATFYEQYF
TGCAGTGCAAGCCTTTCCGGGGGGGCCACCTTCTACGAGCAGTACTTC
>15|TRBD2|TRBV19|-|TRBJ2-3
CASSWGSGATDTQYF
TGTGCCAGTAGTTGGGGTAGCGGGGCCACAGATACGCAGTATTTT
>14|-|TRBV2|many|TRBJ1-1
CASSVLWANTEAFF
TGTGCCAGCAGTGTATTGTGGGCGAACACTGAAGCTTTCTTT